The 16 T cell receptor beta chains given below trace back to one sample, sequenced in a study of T cell repertoires in cytomegalovirus infection. TCRdb re-derived calls from the reads in MiXCR, one entry per CDR3 protein. The sample includes 300,000 to 400,000 distinct CDR3 sequences, around 25% of them seen just once. These TCRs are of unknown antigen specificity. The sample was cultured PBMCs, taken from culture after CMV antigen stimulation. These receptors came from a human donor in good health (CMV status not recorded). Some clones in this sample may be carry-over from other donors' samples.

In its sample, this clonotype was seen many times. V gene TRBV4-1 combines with J gene TRBJ2-3; 10 bases align to TRBD2. In germline, CDR1 is MGHRA, CDR2 YSYEKL. V trimming: 0 bases; J trimming: 6 bases; junction bases outside the gene matches: 9. This CDR3 comprises 17 residues. The CDR3 spells CASSQDRLAGARDTQYF. The CDR3 DNA is TGCGCCAGCAGCCAAGATCGGCTAGCGGGAGCGAGGGATACGCAGTATTTT.

This clonotype was found once. This chain links TRBV19 with TRBJ1-1; no definite D call. The CDR3 spans 14 residues. CDR1 and CDR2 from the germline V gene are LNHDA and SQIVND (reference sequence). The V gene lost 4 bases and the J gene lost 3 bases, with 12 bases spanning the gap. The CDR3 DNA sequence: TGTGCCAGTAGTAAGATCCAGGAGGACACTGAAGCTTTCTTT. Protein product: CASSKIQEDTEAFF.

This rearrangement joins TRBV5-6 to TRBJ2-1; D assignment may be TRBD1 or TRBD2 (5 bases each). CDR1 is SGHDT, CDR2 YYEEEE, per germline. The CDR3 sequence is 17 residues long. Trimming shortened V by 0 bases and J by 12 bases, and 25 bases separated the two germline ends. The CDR3 is CASSLGELRLKGQPQFF. The DNA of the CDR3 is TGTGCCAGCAGCTTGGGGGAGTTGCGTCTCAAGGGGCAGCCGCAGTTCTTC. Using reference TRBV5-6 and TRBJ2-1 for the parts outside the CDR3, the full variable domain is DAGVTQSPTHLIKTRGQQVTLRCSPKSGHDTVSWYQQALGQGPQFIFQYYEEEERQRGNFPDRFSGHQFPNYSSELNVNALLLGDSALYLCASSLGELRLKGQPQFFGPGTRLTVL.

This clonotype was recorded only once. The chain combines TRBV6-8 with TRBJ1-2, with 9 bases lining up with TRBD1. CDR1 is MNHGY, CDR2 SAAAGT, per germline. V was clipped by 6 bases and J by 5 bases; unmatched bases: 10. This CDR3 is 15 amino acids long. The CDR3 DNA is TGTGCCAGCAGGCCTAGGGGACAGGGACCGTATGGCTACACCTTC. It codes for CASRPRGQGPYGYTF.

In its sample, this clonotype was seen a few times. J is TRBJ1-3 and V is TRBV28; D is possibly TRBD1 (6 bases). V was cut by 3 bases and J by 3 bases, with 9 bases left in between. Per the germline V gene, CDR1 is MDHEN and CDR2 is SYDVKM. CDR3 length: 14 residues. As DNA, the CDR3 is TGTGCCAGCAGTTTGAGGGGGAATGGAAACACCATATATTTT. It yields the protein CASSLRGNGNTIYF.

The sample holds many counts of this clonotype. The rearrangement links TRBV7-8 to TRBJ2-7; D is possibly TRBD1 (6 bases). Per the germline V gene, CDR1 is SGHVS and CDR2 is FQNEAQ. The CDR3 sequence is 15 residues long. V was pared by 2 bases and J by 1 base, with 12 bases between. CDR3 residues: CASSLYAGESYEQYV. The CDR3 DNA reads as TGTGCCAGCAGCTTATACGCAGGGGAATCCTACGAGCAGTACGTC.

About this clonotype itself: At one end, the junction sequence differs from germline, possibly due to a read error. V is TRBV6-6 and J is TRBJ2-5; D tentatively fits TRBD1 or TRBD2 (7 bases each). The CDR3 consists of 15 residues. Germline assignment: CDR1 MNHNY and CDR2 SVGAGI (reference sequence). The CDR3 DNA reads TGTGCCAGCACTTACTGGCAGGGGGGGGGAGAGACCCAGTACTTC. It codes for CASTYWQGGGETQYF.

There are a few counts of this clonotype. The chain uses TRBV7-9 and TRBJ1-1; D is unresolved. With 1 base removed from V and 8 bases from J, the gap between germline ends came to 8 bases. The CDR3 contains 12 residues. Germline values: CDR1 SEHNR, CDR2 FQNEAQ (reference sequence). CDR3 in amino acids: CASSLETGEAFF. In DNA form, the CDR3 reads TGTGCCAGCAGCTTAGAGACTGGGGAAGCTTTCTTT.

This clonotype has just a few counts. The V gene is TRBV7-2, the J gene TRBJ2-3; D may be TRBD1 (5 bases). Looked up from germline, CDR1 is SGHTA and CDR2 is FQGNSA. The CDR3 contains 15 residues. Trimming left V 8 bases short and J 0 bases short, with 15 bases between. CDR3 nucleotide sequence: TGTGCCAGCTTTCAGGACGGACAAAGCACAGATACGCAGTATTTT. The encoded protein is CASFQDGQSTDTQYF.

This clonotype occurred many times. The J gene is TRBJ1-6, the V gene TRBV7-2; no clear D gene. The germline CDR1 and CDR2 sequences are SGHTA and FQGNSA. Deletions cut 0 bases from V and 0 bases from J, with 3 bases between. This CDR3 is built from 15 residues. CDR3 DNA: TGTGCCAGCAGCTTAGCCCGCTCCTATAATTCACCCCTCCACTTT. This gives the protein CASSLARSYNSPLHF.

At least ten counts were recorded for this clonotype. The rearrangement links TRBV7-2 to TRBJ2-1; TRBD2 is a possible D gene (6 bases). The CDR3 is 15 residues long. Trimming left V 1 base short and J 10 bases short, with 17 bases between. CDR1 is SGHTA and CDR2 is FQGNSA in the germline V gene. CDR3 nucleotide sequence: TGTGCCAGCAGCTTAGATAGTCATGGGACTGAAGAGCAGTTCTTC. It yields the protein CASSLDSHGTEEQFF.

The chain links TRBV6-2 or TRBV6-3 to TRBJ1-2, with D possibly matching TRBD1 (6 bases). CDR3 length equals 13 residues. From germline, CDR1 is MNHEY and CDR2 SVGEGT. V was trimmed by 6 bases and J by 8 bases, leaving 16 bases between them. CDR3 residues: CASSVTGNGGYTF. The CDR3, as DNA: TGTGCCAGCAGCGTCACAGGGAATGGGGGCTACACCTTC.

This clonotype was seen only a few times. The chain couples TRBV6-2 or TRBV6-3 to TRBJ1-1, with D perhaps TRBD1 (6 bases). The CDR3 has 15 amino acids. Germline CDR1 MNHEY, CDR2 SVGEGT. V shed 4 bases and J shed 1 base, with 13 bases lying between them. The CDR3 is CASSSIGTKNTEAFF. CDR3 nucleotides: TGTGCCAGCAGTTCGATTGGGACAAAGAACACTGAAGCTTTCTTT.

This clonotype came up a few times. This rearrangement joins TRBV4-1 to TRBJ2-7, with no clear D. CDR1 MGHRA and CDR2 YSYEKL come from the germline V gene. The CDR3 covers 15 residues. CDR3 amino acids: CASSQDRSAGYEQYV. As DNA, the CDR3 is TGTGCCAGCAGCCAAGATAGGTCCGCAGGCTACGAGCAGTACGTC.

A single count supports this clonotype. The chain links TRBV20-1 to TRBJ1-2; 9 positions match TRBD1. Per germline, CDR1 DFQATT and CDR2 SNEGSKA (reference sequence). V lost 3 bases and J lost 7; bases outside the gene matches: 18. This CDR3 contains 17 residues. DNA for the CDR3: TGCAGTGCTAGTGTGAGGGACAGGGTTCTGGGACGACCTGGCTACACCTTC. This gives the protein CSASVRDRVLGRPGYTF.

This clonotype was picked up many times. The chain uses TRBV7-8 and TRBJ1-1, with D tentatively TRBD1 (6 bases). The V end was cut by 1 base, the J end by 8 bases, with 20 bases between. Germline V gene data show CDR1 as SGHVS and CDR2 as FQNEAQ. This CDR3 has 16 amino acids. CDR3 region: CASSLGRAGDLWEAFF. In DNA, the CDR3 is TGTGCCAGCAGCTTAGGGAGGGCAGGGGATCTTTGGGAAGCTTTCTTT. Variable domain in full (rest from reference TRBV7-8 and TRBJ1-1): GAGVSQSPRYKVAKRGQDVALRCDPISGHVSLFWYQQALGQGPEFLTYFQNEAQLDKSGLPSDRFFAERPEGSVSTLKIQRTQQEDSAVYLCASSLGRAGDLWEAFFGQGTRLTVV.